The 10 T cell receptor beta chains reported below all come from one sample, sequenced in a study of cytomegalovirus exposure and HLA in healthy donors. PCR used 60 Vbeta primers and 13 Jbeta primers. The table came from immunoSEQ multiplex PCR; TCRdb's copy has only in-frame clones and leaves some out. The data hold 120,000 to 150,000 clones, with 80% observed a single time. Sequenced input: PBMCs. The receptors were sampled from a male donor in good health and CMV-seropositive.

As DNA, the CDR3 is TGTGCCAGTAGTACCCGGGACAGGGGTAGCAATCAGCCCCAGCATTTT. Its protein product is CASSTRDRGSNQPQHF. This rearrangement joins TRBV19 to TRBJ1-5, with 10 nucleotides matching TRBD1. CDR3 length equals 16 residues. The germline V gene encodes CDR1 LNHDA and CDR2 SQIVND (reference sequence). J gave up 0 bases and V 4 bases, and 3 bases lay outside the gene matches.

The gene calls are TRBV21-1 and TRBJ2-5; the table's D call, TRBD2, has no DNA check behind it. TRBV21-1 is reported as a pseudogene. The CDR3 length is 17 residues. The CDR3: CASSKVAGNPRKETQYF. CDR3 coding DNA: TGTGCCAGCAGCAAAGTGGCGGGGAACCCCCGAAAAGAGACCCAGTACTTC.

The rearrangement links TRBV7-9 to TRBJ2-6; weak D call: TRBD1 (6 bases). The V gene's germline CDR1 is SEHNR and CDR2 FQNEAQ (reference sequence). Trimming removed 3 bases from V and 2 bases from J, with 11 bases in between. CDR3 length equals 16 residues. CDR3 region: CASSLSYRAGANVLTF. CDR3 sequence (DNA): TGTGCCAGCAGCTTGTCCTACAGGGCTGGGGCCAACGTCCTGACTTTC.

The V and J genes are TRBV2 and TRBJ2-3; TRBD1 matches at 10 bases. CDR1 is SNHLY and CDR2 is FYNNEI in the germline V gene. The CDR3 length is 15 residues. V gave up 6 bases and J gave up 0 bases; unmatched junction bases: 3. The CDR3 bases are TGTGCCAGCAGCAGGGACAGGGGAAGCACAGATACGCAGTATTTT. This translates into CASSRDRGSTDTQYF.

The V call is TRBV7-9, the J call TRBJ2-1; TRBD2 matches at 10 bases. The CDR3 extends over 14 amino acids. Germline trimming cut 1 base from V and 11 bases from J; bases unmatched to any gene: 5. Germline loops: CDR1 SEHNR, CDR2 FQNEAQ (reference sequence). The CDR3 is CASSLVTSGEKQFF. The CDR3, as DNA: TGTGCCAGCAGCTTAGTTACTAGCGGGGAGAAGCAGTTCTTC.

This clone has a single count. The junction and the germline gene differ at one end; a read error may be behind it. The genes are TRBV29-1 and TRBJ2-3; 10 nucleotides align to TRBD2. Germline V gives CDR1 SQVTM, CDR2 ANQGSEA. The CDR3 loop spans 14 amino acids. CDR3 protein: CSVEAGGTGDTQYF. The CDR3 DNA is TGCAGCGTGGAAGCGGGGGGGACGGGAGATACGCAGTATTTT.

The genes are TRBV4-1 and TRBJ2-2; D ambiguous. Trimming shortened V by 0 bases and J by 6 bases, and 8 bases separated the two germline ends. CDR1 is MGHRA, CDR2 YSYEKL, per germline. The CDR3 is 14 amino acids. In DNA, the CDR3 is TGCGCCAGCAGCCAAGATTTGGCCCCCGGGGAGCTGTTTTTT. Translating it yields CASSQDLAPGELFF.

The chain links TRBV29-1 to TRBJ2-1, with TRBD2 as a possible D gene (6 bases). This CDR3 contains 11 residues. Germline lookup yields CDR1 SQVTM and CDR2 ANQGSEA. The germline V and J ends were trimmed by 2 bases and 8 bases, with 7 bases remaining between them. The DNA of the CDR3 is TGCAGCGTTGAAAAGCGGGATGAGCAGTTCTTC. Its translation is CSVEKRDEQFF.

The rearrangement links TRBV6-6 to TRBJ1-2, with D perhaps TRBD1 (5 bases). This CDR3 comprises 14 residues. CDR1 is MNHNY, CDR2 SVGAGI, per germline (reference sequence). V was cut by 2 bases and J by 7 bases, with 14 bases left in between. CDR3 amino acids: CASSYPGGASGYTF. Here the CDR3 DNA reads TGTGCCAGCAGTTACCCAGGAGGGGCTTCTGGCTACACCTTC.

The chain couples TRBV25-1 to TRBJ2-3; TRBD2 might be the D (6 bases). CDR1 MGHDK and CDR2 SYGVNS come from the germline V gene. V shed 3 bases and J shed 1 base, with 20 bases lying between them. This CDR3 has 18 amino acids. CDR3 residues: CASSERDTSPTRTDTQYF. DNA of the CDR3: TGTGCCAGCAGTGAGCGGGATACAAGCCCCACCCGCACAGATACGCAGTATTTT.